This TCR beta chain derives from a study of shared clonotypes between healthy human individuals. Study findings and constraints: The genetic and exposure-history diversity represented was limited by few donors.

Sequencing was performed with immunoSEQ multiplex PCR; in TCRdb, only in-frame clones are kept and a portion is missing. Among about 2.2 million clones listed, about 93% were seen once. On this clone itself: The antigen is unknown.

The CDR3 is 15 residues long. Germline CDR1 and CDR2: SGHVS and FNYEAQ. J was trimmed by 3 bases and V by 5 bases; bases with no gene match: 10. CD45RO-negative, CCR7-positively selected cells formed the naive CD8 fraction, excluding terminally differentiated effector memory CD45RA+ cells. The genes are TRBV7-6 and TRBJ2-7; 7 nucleotides match TRBD2. This TCR derives from a man between 18 and 29 years old in good health. Some clones in this sample may be carry-over from other donors' samples. Source material: naive CD8+ T cells from PBMCs. CDR3 protein: CASSSKSGIYYEQYF. Here the CDR3 DNA reads TGTGCCAGCAGCAGTAAGAGCGGGATCTACTACGAGCAGTACTTC.